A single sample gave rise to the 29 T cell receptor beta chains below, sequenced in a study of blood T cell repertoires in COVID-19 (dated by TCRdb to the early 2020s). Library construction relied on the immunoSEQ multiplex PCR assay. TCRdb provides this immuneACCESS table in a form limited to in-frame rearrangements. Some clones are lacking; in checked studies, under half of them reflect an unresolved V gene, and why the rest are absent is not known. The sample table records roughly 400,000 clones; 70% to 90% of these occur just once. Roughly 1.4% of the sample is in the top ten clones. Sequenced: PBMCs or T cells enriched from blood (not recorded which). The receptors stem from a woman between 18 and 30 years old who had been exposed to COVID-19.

In DNA form, the CDR3 reads TGTGCCAGAGGACAGGAGATGAACACTGAAGCTTTCTTT. This translates into CARGQEMNTEAFF. The chain links TRBV2 to TRBJ1-1, with 7 nucleotides matching TRBD1. This CDR3 has 13 amino acids. The V gene end was trimmed by 9 bases and the J gene end by 0 bases; junction bases not matched to a gene: 4. Germline V lookup: CDR1 SNHLY, CDR2 FYNNEI. Using reference TRBV2 and TRBJ1-1 for the parts outside the CDR3, the full variable domain is EPEVTQTPSHQVTQMGQEVILRCVPISNHLYFYWYRQILGQKVEFLVSFYNNEISEKSEIFDDQFSVERPDGSNFTLKIRSTKLEDSAMYFCARGQEMNTEAFFGQGTRLTVV.

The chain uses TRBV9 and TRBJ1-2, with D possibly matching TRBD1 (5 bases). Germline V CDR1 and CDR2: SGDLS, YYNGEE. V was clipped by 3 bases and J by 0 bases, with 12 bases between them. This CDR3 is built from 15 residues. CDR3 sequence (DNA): TGTGCCAGCAGCGATTCGACAGCTGCTAACTATGGCTACACCTTC. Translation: CASSDSTAANYGYTF.

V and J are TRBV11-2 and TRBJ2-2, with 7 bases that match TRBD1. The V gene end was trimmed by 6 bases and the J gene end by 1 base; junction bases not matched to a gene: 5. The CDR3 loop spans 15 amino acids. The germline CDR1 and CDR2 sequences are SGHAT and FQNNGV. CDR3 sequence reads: CASRFGTENTGELFF. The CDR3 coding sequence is TGTGCCAGCAGATTCGGGACAGAGAACACCGGGGAGCTGTTTTTT.

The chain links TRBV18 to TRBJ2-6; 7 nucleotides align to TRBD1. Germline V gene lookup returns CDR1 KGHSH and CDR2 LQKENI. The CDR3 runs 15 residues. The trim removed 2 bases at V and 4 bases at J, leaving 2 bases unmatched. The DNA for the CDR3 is TGTGCCAGCTCACCAACAGGGGTGGGGGCCAACGTCCTGACTTTC. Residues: CASSPTGVGANVLTF.

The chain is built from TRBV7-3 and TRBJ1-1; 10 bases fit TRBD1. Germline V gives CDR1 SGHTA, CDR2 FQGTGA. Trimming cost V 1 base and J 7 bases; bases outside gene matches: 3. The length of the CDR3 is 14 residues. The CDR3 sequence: CASSLMGQGFEAFF. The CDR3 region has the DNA TGTGCCAGCAGCTTAATGGGACAGGGGTTTGAAGCTTTCTTT.

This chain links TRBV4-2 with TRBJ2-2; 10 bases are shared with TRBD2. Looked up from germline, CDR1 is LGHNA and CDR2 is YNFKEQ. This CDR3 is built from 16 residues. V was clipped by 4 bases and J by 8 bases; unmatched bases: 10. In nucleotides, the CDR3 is TGTGCCAGCAGCCCGGAACTAGCGGGGTCTTCAGGGGAGCTGTTTTTT. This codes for CASSPELAGSSGELFF.

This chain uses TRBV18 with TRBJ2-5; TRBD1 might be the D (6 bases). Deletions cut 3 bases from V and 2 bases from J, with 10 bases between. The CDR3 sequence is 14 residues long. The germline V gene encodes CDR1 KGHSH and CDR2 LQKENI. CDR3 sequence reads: CASSPGTQQETQYF. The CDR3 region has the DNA TGTGCCAGCTCACCCGGGACACAACAAGAGACCCAGTACTTC. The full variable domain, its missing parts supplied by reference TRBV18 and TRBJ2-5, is NAGVMQNPRHLVRRRGQEARLRCSPMKGHSHVYWYRQLPEEGLKFMVYLQKENIIDESGMPKERFSAEFPKEGPSILRIQQVVRGDSAAYFCASSPGTQQETQYFGPGTRLLVL.

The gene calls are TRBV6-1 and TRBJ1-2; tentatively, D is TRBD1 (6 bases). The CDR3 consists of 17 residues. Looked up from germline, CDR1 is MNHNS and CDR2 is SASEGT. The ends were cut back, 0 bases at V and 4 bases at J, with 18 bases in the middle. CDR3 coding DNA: TGTGCCAGCAGTGAAGCACGCAGCCTCGCAGGGGCCTATGGCTACACCTTC. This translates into CASSEARSLAGAYGYTF.

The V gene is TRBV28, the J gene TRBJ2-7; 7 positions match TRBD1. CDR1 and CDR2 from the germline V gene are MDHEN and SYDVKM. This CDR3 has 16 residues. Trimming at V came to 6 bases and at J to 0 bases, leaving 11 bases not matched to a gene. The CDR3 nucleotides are TGTGCCAGCAGCCGAACAGGGGCAGTCAGCTCCTACGAGCAGTACTTC. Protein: CASSRTGAVSSYEQYF.

CDR3 coding DNA: TGTGCCAGCAGCTTATCCACAGGTTCCTACGAGCAGTACTTC. Protein: CASSLSTGSYEQYF. V gene TRBV11-3 combines with J gene TRBJ2-7, with D tentatively TRBD1 (5 bases). From germline, CDR1 is SGHNT and CDR2 YENEEA. V was trimmed by 2 bases and J by 1 base, leaving 9 bases between them. This CDR3 spans 14 amino acids.

CDR3 loop: CACEGDQETQYF. For the CDR3, the DNA is TGTGCCTGCGAGGGGGACCAAGAGACCCAGTACTTC. This rearrangement joins TRBV12-3 or TRBV12-4 to TRBJ2-5; D perhaps matches TRBD1 (6 bases). V gave up 11 bases and J gave up 0 bases, with 10 bases separating them. The CDR3 consists of 12 residues.

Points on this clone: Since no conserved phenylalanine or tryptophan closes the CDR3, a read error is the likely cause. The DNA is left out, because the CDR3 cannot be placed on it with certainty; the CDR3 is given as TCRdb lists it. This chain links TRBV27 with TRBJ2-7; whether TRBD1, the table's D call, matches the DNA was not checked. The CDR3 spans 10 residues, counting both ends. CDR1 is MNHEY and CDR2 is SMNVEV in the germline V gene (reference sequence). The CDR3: CASSWDRAPI.

CDR3 residues: CASSFGGGGGKETQYF. CDR3 bases: TGTGCCAGCAGTTTTGGGGGAGGAGGGGGCAAAGAGACCCAGTACTTC. The chain is built from TRBV28 and TRBJ2-5; TRBD1 is a possible D gene (7 bases). The CDR3 has 16 residues. The ends were cut back, 3 bases at V and 3 bases at J, with 17 bases in the middle. CDR1 MDHEN and CDR2 SYDVKM come from the germline V gene.

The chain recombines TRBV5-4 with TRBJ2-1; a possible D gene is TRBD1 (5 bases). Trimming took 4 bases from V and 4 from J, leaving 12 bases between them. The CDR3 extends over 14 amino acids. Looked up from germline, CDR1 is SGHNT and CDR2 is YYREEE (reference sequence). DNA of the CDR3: TGTGCCAGCAGCAGTATTCCAGGGTACAATGAGCAGTTCTTC. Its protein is CASSSIPGYNEQFF.

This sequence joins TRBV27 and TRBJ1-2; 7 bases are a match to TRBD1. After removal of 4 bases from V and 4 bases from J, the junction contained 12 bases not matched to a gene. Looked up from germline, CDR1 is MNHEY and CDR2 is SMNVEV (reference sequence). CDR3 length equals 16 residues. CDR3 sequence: CASSSSLRGSVYGYTF. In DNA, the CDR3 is TGTGCCAGCAGTTCGAGCCTCAGGGGGTCGGTCTATGGCTACACCTTC.

Written as DNA, the CDR3 is TGCGCCAGCAGCCGCGGGACAGGGGTAAACATTCAGTACTTC. Its protein product is CASSRGTGVNIQYF. The chain has TRBV5-1 and TRBJ2-4; 10 nucleotides agree with TRBD1. V lost 4 bases to trimming and J lost 6 bases; unmatched junction nucleotides: 4. The CDR3 contains 14 residues. CDR1 and CDR2 (germline): SGHRS, YFSETQ.

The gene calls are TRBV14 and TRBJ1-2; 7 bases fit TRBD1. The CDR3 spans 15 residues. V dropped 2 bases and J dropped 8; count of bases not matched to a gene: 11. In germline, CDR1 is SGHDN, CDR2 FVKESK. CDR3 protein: CASSQYRGGNYGYTF. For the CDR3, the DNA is TGTGCCAGCAGCCAATACAGGGGAGGCAATTACGGCTACACCTTC.

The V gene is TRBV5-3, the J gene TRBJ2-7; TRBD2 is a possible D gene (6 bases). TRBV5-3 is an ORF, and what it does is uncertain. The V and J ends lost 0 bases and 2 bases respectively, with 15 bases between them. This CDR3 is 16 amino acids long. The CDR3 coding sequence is TGTGCCAGAAGCTTGGGGGGAGGCCCAGTCGCCTACGAGCAGTACTTC. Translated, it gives CARSLGGGPVAYEQYF.

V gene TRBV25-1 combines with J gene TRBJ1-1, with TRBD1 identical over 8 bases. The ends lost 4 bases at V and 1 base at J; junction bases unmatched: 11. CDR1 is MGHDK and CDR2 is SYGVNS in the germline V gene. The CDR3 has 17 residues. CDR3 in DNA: TGTGCCAGCAGTGCCCTATGGGGCGGGACAGGGAACACTGAAGCTTTCTTT. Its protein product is CASSALWGGTGNTEAFF.

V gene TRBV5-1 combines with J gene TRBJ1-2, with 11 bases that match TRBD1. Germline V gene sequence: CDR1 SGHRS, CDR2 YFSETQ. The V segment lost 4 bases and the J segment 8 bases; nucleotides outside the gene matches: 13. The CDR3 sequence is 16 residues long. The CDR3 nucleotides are TGCGCCAGCAGCCTCGGACAGGGGGCGATTACTTCCGGCTACACCTTC. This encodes CASSLGQGAITSGYTF.

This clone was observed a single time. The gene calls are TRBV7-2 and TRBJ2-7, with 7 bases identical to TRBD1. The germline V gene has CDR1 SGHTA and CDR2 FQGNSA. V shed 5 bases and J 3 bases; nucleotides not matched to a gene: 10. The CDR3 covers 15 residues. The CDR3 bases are TGTGCCAGCAGCACCCGCCCCGGGACAGACTACGAGCAGTACTTC. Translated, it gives CASSTRPGTDYEQYF.

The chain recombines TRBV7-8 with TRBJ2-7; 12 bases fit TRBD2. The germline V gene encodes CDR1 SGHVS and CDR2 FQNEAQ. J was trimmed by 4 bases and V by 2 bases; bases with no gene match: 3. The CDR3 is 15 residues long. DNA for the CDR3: TGTGCCAGCAGCTTATCCGGGACTAGCGGGTACGAGCAGTACTTC. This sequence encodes CASSLSGTSGYEQYF.

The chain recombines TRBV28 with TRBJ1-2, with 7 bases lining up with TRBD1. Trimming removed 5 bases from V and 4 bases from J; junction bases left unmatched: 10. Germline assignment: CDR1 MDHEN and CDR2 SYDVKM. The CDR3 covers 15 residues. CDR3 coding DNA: TGTGCCAGCAGTAACCGCGGGACAGCGAGCTATGGCTACACCTTC. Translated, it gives CASSNRGTASYGYTF.

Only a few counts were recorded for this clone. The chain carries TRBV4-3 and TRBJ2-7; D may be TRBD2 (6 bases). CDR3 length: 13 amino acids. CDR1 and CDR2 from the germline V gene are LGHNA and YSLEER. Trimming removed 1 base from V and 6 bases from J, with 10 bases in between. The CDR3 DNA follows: TGCGCCAGCAGCCAAGTTAGGGGAGGCGAGCAGTACTTC. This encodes CASSQVRGGEQYF.

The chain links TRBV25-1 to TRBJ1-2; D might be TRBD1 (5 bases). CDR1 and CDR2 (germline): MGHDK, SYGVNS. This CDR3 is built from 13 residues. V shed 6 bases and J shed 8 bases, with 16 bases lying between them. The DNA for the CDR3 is TGTGCCAGCAGCCAGTGGGAGGGGTACGGCTACACCTTC. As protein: CASSQWEGYGYTF.

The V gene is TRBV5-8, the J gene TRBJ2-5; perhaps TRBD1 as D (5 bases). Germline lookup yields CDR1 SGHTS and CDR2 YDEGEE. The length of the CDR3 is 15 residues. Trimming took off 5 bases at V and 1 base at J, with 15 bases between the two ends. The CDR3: CASRQLTGAQETQYF. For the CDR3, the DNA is TGTGCCAGCAGGCAACTCACAGGAGCCCAAGAGACCCAGTACTTC.

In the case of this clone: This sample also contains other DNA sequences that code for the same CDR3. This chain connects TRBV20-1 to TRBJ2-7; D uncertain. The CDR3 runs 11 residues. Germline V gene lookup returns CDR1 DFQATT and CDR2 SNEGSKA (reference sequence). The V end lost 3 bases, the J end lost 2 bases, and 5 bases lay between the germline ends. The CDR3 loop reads CSASRTYEQYF. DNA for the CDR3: TGCAGTGCTAGCAGGACCTACGAGCAGTACTTC.

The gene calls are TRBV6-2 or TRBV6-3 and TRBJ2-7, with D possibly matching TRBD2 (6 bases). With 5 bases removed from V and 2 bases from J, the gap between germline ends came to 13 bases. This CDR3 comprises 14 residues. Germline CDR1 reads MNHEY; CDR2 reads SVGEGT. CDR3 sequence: CASSTPGGPYEQYF. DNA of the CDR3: TGTGCCAGCAGTACTCCCGGGGGTCCCTACGAGCAGTACTTC.

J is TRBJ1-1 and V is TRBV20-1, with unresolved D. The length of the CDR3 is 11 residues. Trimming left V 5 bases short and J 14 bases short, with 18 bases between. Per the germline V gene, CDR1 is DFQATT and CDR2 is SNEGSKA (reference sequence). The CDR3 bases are TGCAGTGCTGGCCGGGCAGAAGGGAGGTTCTTT. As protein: CSAGRAEGRFF.